These T cell receptor beta chains were read from a single sample in a study of cytomegalovirus exposure and HLA in healthy donors. Here immunoSEQ multiplex PCR was the method, and the copy in TCRdb shows in-frame clones only, minus some. Among 140,000 to 150,000 clones listed, 76% were seen once. The sample comprised PBMCs. Every receptor here comes from a woman aged 40 to 50 in good health and CMV-seronegative. Each CDR3 is given with its conserved first and last residue. The order of the fields is clone size, D gene, J gene, CDR3 length, V gene, CDR3 DNA, CDR3 protein. The D gene is left open where the match is weak. Clone size is stated in some rows and not others, as once, few, many or a class when expanded.

.,.,TRBJ2-7,16,TRBV5-6,TGTGCCAGCAGCCCGGGCGGAGGCCAAACCACCTACGAGCAGTACTTC,CASSPGGGQTTYEQYF
.,.,TRBJ1-1,13,TRBV4-1,TGCGCCAGCAGCAGGAGCCCTAACACTGAAGCTTTCTTT,CASSRSPNTEAFF
.,.,TRBJ1-6,17,TRBV5-5,TGTGCCAGCAGCCGCTACTTGGAACGGGCCTATAATTCACCCCTCCACTTT,CASSRYLERAYNSPLHF
.,.,TRBJ2-1,11,TRBV19,TGTGCCAGTACGGGGGACAATGAGCAGTTCTTC,CASTGDNEQFF
.,.,TRBJ1-3,12,TRBV6-1,TGTGCCAGCAGCCGACTGAGAAACACCATATATTTT,CASSRLRNTIYF
.,TRBD2,TRBJ2-1,16,TRBV11-1,TGTGCCAGCAGCCTGACTAGCGGGAGCATTCACAATGAGCAGTTCTTC,CASSLTSGSIHNEQFF
.,.,TRBJ1-2,11,TRBV6-1,TGTGCCAGCACTACCAACTATGGCTACACCTTC,CASTTNYGYTF
.,.,TRBJ1-6,16,TRBV27,TGTGCCAGCAGTGGGGACGGGAGCTCCTATAATTCACCCCTCCACTTT,CASSGDGSSYNSPLHF
.,TRBD1,TRBJ1-1,15,TRBV6-6,TGTGCCAGCAGAGCCCAGGGGGGCCTGAACACTGAAGCTTTCTTT,CASRAQGGLNTEAFF
once,.,TRBJ2-1,14,TRBV5-1,TGCGCCAGCAGCTTCGACTCCACGTACAATGAGCAGTTCTTC,CASSFDSTYNEQFF
.,.,TRBJ1-2,12,TRBV6-5,TGTGCCATTAGGGGGAGTCTCTATGGCTACACCTTC,CAIRGSLYGYTF
.,.,TRBJ2-5,14,TRBV6-1,TGTGCCAGCAGTGCTGTCCTGTACCAAGAGACCCAGTACTTC,CASSAVLYQETQYF
.,TRBD2,TRBJ2-5,13,TRBV19,TGTGCCAGTAGGCTAGCGGGGGAAGAGACCCAGTACTTC,CASRLAGEETQYF
few,.,TRBJ2-5,17,TRBV27,TGTGCCAGCAGCCCGGACGGAAGCAGGGGAGGGGGAGAGACCCAGTACTTC,CASSPDGSRGGGETQYF
once,TRBD2,TRBJ2-1,15,TRBV27,TGTGCCAGCAGTCCTTCGGCGGGAGGTTACAATGAGCAGTTCTTC,CASSPSAGGYNEQFF
.,TRBD1,TRBJ1-1,14,TRBV10-3,TGTGCCATCAGTGGTCAGACAGGGGAGGTAGAAGCTTTCTTT,CAISGQTGEVEAFF
once,.,TRBJ2-7,14,TRBV19,TGTGCCAGTAGCCGTCGGGACACAGCCTACGAGCAGTACTTC,CASSRRDTAYEQYF
few,TRBD1,TRBJ2-7,15,TRBV6-1,TGTGCCAGCAGTGCGGGACAGGGGGCAGTCTACGAGCAGTACTTC,CASSAGQGAVYEQYF
.,.,TRBJ2-1,16,TRBV18,TGTGCCAGCTCACCACGGGTAGCGTACGGTTCTGATGAGCAGTTCTTC,CASSPRVAYGSDEQFF
.,.,TRBJ2-1,11,TRBV18,TGTGCCAGCTCAAACAGGGATGAGCAGTTCTTC,CASSNRDEQFF
.,TRBD2,TRBJ2-3,18,TRBV11-2,TGTGCCAGCAGCTTAGATGGGCTAGCGGGAGACACCACAGATACGCAGTATTTT,CASSLDGLAGDTTDTQYF
.,.,TRBJ1-5,16,TRBV19,TGTGCCAGTAGTATCATGACAGTTCCCAGCAATCAGCCCCAGCATTTT,CASSIMTVPSNQPQHF
.,.,TRBJ1-5,15,TRBV5-4,TGTGCCAGCAGCTTGGATGGGGGGGGCGATCAGCCCCAGCATTTT,CASSLDGGGDQPQHF
.,.,TRBJ2-3,12,TRBV11-2,TGTGCCAGCAGCCCTAACACAGATACGCAGTATTTT,CASSPNTDTQYF
few,.,TRBJ2-2,14,TRBV5-1,TGCGCCAGCTCCGGGGGGCCGAACACCGGGGAGCTGTTTTTT,CASSGGPNTGELFF
.,.,TRBJ1-1,15,TRBV7-2,TGTGCCAGCAGCTTACTTACGGGGGTGAACACTGAAGCTTTCTTT,CASSLLTGVNTEAFF
.,TRBD1,TRBJ2-5,15,TRBV5-4,TGTGCCAGCAGCTCGAGACAGGGTAAAGCAGAGACCCAGTACTTC,CASSSRQGKAETQYF
.,TRBD2,TRBJ2-1,17,TRBV4-2,TGTGCCAGCAGCCAAGCAGCGGGGGGGCTGCAAAACAATGAGCAGTTCTTC,CASSQAAGGLQNNEQFF
.,.,TRBJ1-1,13,TRBV18,TGTGCCAGCTCTGCCGGGAAAAACACTGAAGCTTTCTTT,CASSAGKNTEAFF
.,.,TRBJ1-3,15,TRBV9,TGTGCCAGCAGCCAAAGCGGGGGAACTGGAAACACCATATATTTT,CASSQSGGTGNTIYF
.,TRBD1,TRBJ1-4,15,TRBV7-9,TGTGCCAGCAGCTCCGAAGGGACAGGGTATGAAAAACTGTTTTTT,CASSSEGTGYEKLFF
.,.,TRBJ2-3,12,TRBV5-1,TGCGCCAGCAGGGAGGGCACAGATACGCAGTATTTT,CASREGTDTQYF
.,TRBD1,TRBJ1-1,15,TRBV10-3,TGTGCCATCAGCCAAGACAGGGGATTGAACACTGAAGCTTTCTTT,CAISQDRGLNTEAFF
.,.,TRBJ1-2,14,TRBV5-1,TGCGCCAGCAGCTTGGGGGAAGGGGCGGAGGGCTACACCTTC,CASSLGEGAEGYTF
.,.,TRBJ2-1,15,TRBV9,TGTGCCAGCAGCGTAGGGGGGGGCAGGTACAATGAGCAGTTCTTC,CASSVGGGRYNEQFF
.,.,TRBJ1-1,14,TRBV5-4,TGTGCCAGCAGCTTGGGGCAGGGTACCGCTGAAGCTTTCTTT,CASSLGQGTAEAFF
.,.,TRBJ1-5,15,TRBV28,TGTGCCAGCAGTTTACTGGGGGCAGGCAATCAGCCCCAGCATTTT,CASSLLGAGNQPQHF
.,.,TRBJ1-2,13,TRBV29-1,TGCAGCGTTGAAGAGATACGGGGATCTGGCTACACCTTC,CSVEEIRGSGYTF
.,TRBD1,TRBJ1-2,16,TRBV5-4,TGTGCCAGCAGCTTGAGCCGGGACAGAGCTAACTATGGCTACACCTTC,CASSLSRDRANYGYTF
.,.,TRBJ2-3,17,TRBV18,TGTGCCAGCTCAATGTTGTCCAGGGGCTTACGCACAGATACGCAGTATTTT,CASSMLSRGLRTDTQYF
.,.,TRBJ1-1,15,TRBV7-8,TGTGCCAGCAGCTTAGTTCAGGGAATGAACACTGAAGCTTTCTTT,CASSLVQGMNTEAFF
.,TRBD2,TRBJ2-1,20,TRBV4-2,TGTGCCAGCAGCCAAGATTCTCGGGCGGGGAGACTAGCGTTATACAATGAGCAGTTCTTC,CASSQDSRAGRLALYNEQFF
.,TRBD1,TRBJ2-3,11,TRBV20-1,TGCAGTGGCCGACAGGGAGATACGCAGTATTTT,CSGRQGDTQYF
once,TRBD2,TRBJ2-1,15,TRBV19,TGTGCCAGTAGTAATGCGGGGGTCTCCTACAATGAGCAGTTCTTC,CASSNAGVSYNEQFF
.,.,TRBJ2-3,17,TRBV28,TGTGCCAGCAGTCCAACCAAGGTTGCGGGAAACACAGATACGCAGTATTTT,CASSPTKVAGNTDTQYF
.,.,TRBJ2-7,17,TRBV5-4,TGTGCCAGCAGCGGGGGGAACCGGGACGCAAGCTCCTACGAGCAGTACTTC,CASSGGNRDASSYEQYF
.,.,TRBJ1-1,15,TRBV5-1,TGCGCCAGCAGCTTGGCTTACGTCACGGACACTGAGGCTTTCTTT,CASSLAYVTDTEAFF
.,TRBD2,TRBJ2-7,15,TRBV5-1,TGCGCCAGCAGCTTGGCAGGCAGGGAGGGTTACGAGCAGTACTTC,CASSLAGREGYEQYF
.,.,TRBJ1-6,14,TRBV28,TGTGCCAGCAGTTCCGGGACAACTTCTTCACCCCTCCACTTT,CASSSGTTSSPLHF
.,.,TRBJ2-7,16,TRBV18,TGTGCCAGCTCGCTTGATTCCGGGACAAGCTCCTACGAGCAGTACTTC,CASSLDSGTSSYEQYF
.,.,TRBJ2-5,14,TRBV6-5,TGTGCCAGCTGGGGGGGCAGGGGGCACGAGACCCAGTACTTC,CASWGGRGHETQYF
.,TRBD2,TRBJ2-3,16,TRBV5-1,TGCGCCAGCAGCCGCTTCGCGGGGGAATACACAGATACGCAGTATTTT,CASSRFAGEYTDTQYF
once,TRBD2,TRBJ2-5,14,TRBV5-1,TGCGCCAGCACCTCTAGCGGGACGTCCGGGACCCAGTACTTC,CASTSSGTSGTQYF
.,.,TRBJ1-1,13,TRBV18,TGTGCCAGCTCGTCCGACAAGAACACTGAAGCTTTCTTT,CASSSDKNTEAFF
.,TRBD1,TRBJ2-7,15,TRBV28,TGTGCCAGCAGTTCCAGACAGGGAAGTGTCTACGAGCAGTACTTC,CASSSRQGSVYEQYF